This TCR beta chain was recovered during a study of blood T cells in healthy people across ages. Per sample, extraction of total RNA gave at least 5.5 micrograms in every case. Study results and caveats: Long-lived donors carried more naive CD4+ cells and greater diversity than aged donors.

Looked up from germline, CDR1 is MNHEY and CDR2 is SMNVEV (reference sequence). With 6 bases removed from V and 8 bases from J, the gap between germline ends came to 23 bases. The CDR3 contains 16 residues. Regarding this clonotype: Its antigen is not known.

It was with a sample-barcoded 5' primer and a J-beta primer mix that a second PCR of about 6 to 12 cycles was run. TCRdb itself ran the 5' RACE reads through MiXCR, one entry per CDR3 protein. The profile covers around 1.7 million distinct CDR3 sequences, with 28% appearing a single time and 7.7% taken by the ten largest. V is TRBV27 and J is TRBJ2-1; possibly TRBD2 for D (7 bases). The sequenced material came from blood. The receptor comes from a young woman in good health. CDR3 coding DNA: TGTGCCAGCAGCATTGGGGCGGGGGCAACGGGCCATGAGCAGTTCTTC. It translates to CASSIGAGATGHEQFF.